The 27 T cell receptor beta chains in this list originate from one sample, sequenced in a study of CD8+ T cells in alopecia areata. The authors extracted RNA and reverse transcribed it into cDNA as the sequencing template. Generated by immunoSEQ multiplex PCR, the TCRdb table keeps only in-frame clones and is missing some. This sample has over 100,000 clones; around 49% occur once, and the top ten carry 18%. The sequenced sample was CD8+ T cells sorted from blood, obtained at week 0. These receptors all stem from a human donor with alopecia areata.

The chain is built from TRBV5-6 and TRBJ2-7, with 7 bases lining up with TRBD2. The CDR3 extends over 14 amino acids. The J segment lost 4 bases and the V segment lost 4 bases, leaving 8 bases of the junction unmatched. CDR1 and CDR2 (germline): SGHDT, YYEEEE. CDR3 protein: CASSEGLVIYEQYF. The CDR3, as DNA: TGTGCCAGCAGCGAAGGACTAGTCATTTACGAGCAGTACTTC.

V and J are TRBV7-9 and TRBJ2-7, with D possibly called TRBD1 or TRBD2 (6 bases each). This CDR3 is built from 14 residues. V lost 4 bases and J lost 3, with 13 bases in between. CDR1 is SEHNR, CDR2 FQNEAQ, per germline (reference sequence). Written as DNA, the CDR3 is TGTGCCAGCAGCTCCCCGGGGGCAATCTACGAGCAGTACTTC. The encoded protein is CASSSPGAIYEQYF.

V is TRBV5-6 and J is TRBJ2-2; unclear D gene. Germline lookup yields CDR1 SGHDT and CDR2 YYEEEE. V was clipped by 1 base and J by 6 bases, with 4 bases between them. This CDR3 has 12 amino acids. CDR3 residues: CASSLLSGELFF. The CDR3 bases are TGTGCCAGCAGCTTGCTGTCCGGGGAGCTGTTTTTT. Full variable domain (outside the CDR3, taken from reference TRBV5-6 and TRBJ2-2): DAGVTQSPTHLIKTRGQQVTLRCSPKSGHDTVSWYQQALGQGPQFIFQYYEEEERQRGNFPDRFSGHQFPNYSSELNVNALLLGDSALYLCASSLLSGELFFGEGSRLTVL.

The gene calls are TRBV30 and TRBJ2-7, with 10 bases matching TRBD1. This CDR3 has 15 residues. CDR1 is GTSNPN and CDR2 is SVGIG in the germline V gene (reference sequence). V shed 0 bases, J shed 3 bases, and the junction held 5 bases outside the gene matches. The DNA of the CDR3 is TGTGCCTGGAGTGTCGGACAGGGGGTGAACTACGAGCAGTACTTC. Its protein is CAWSVGQGVNYEQYF.

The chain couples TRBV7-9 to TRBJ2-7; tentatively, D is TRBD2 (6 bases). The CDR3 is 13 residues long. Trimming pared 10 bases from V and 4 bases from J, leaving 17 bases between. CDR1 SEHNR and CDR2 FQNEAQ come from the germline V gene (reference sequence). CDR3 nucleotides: TGTGCCATCTCACCGGAGGGGAGATACGAGCAGTACTTC. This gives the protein CAISPEGRYEQYF.

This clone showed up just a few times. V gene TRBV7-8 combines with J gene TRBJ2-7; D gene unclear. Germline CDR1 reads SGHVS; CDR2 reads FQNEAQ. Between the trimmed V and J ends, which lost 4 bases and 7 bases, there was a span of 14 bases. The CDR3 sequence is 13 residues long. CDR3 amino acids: CASSSGWAPEQYF. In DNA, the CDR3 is TGTGCCAGCAGCTCAGGTTGGGCCCCGGAGCAGTACTTC.

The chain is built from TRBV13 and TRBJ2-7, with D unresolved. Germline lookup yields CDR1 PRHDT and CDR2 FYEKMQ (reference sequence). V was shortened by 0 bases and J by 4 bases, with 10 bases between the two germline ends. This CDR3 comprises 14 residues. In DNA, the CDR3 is TGTGCCAGCAGCTTAGGCTTCCTGAGGTACGAGCAGTACTTC. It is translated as CASSLGFLRYEQYF.

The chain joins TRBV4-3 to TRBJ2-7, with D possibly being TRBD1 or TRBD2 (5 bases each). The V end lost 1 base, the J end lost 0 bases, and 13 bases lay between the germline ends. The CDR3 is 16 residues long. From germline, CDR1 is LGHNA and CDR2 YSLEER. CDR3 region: CASSQAPGTGSYEQYF. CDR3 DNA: TGCGCCAGCAGCCAAGCCCCCGGGACGGGCTCCTACGAGCAGTACTTC.

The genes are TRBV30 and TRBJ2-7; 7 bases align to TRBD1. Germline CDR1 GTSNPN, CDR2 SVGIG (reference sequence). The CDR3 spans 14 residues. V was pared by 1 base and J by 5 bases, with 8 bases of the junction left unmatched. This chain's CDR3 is CAWSGVTGINEQYF. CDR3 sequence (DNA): TGTGCCTGGAGTGGGGTGACAGGGATCAACGAGCAGTACTTC.

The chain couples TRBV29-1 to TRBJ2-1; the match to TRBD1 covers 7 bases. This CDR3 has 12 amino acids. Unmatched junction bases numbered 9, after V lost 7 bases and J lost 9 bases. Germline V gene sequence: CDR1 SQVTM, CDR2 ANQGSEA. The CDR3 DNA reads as TGCAGCGCCGGGACAGACTTCGGTGAGCAGTTCTTC. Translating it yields CSAGTDFGEQFF.

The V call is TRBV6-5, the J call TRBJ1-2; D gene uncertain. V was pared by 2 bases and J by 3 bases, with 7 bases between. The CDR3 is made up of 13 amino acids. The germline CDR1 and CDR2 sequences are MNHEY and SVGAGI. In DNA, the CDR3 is TGTGCCAGCAGTTACCCTGGTTACTATGGCTACACCTTC. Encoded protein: CASSYPGYYGYTF.

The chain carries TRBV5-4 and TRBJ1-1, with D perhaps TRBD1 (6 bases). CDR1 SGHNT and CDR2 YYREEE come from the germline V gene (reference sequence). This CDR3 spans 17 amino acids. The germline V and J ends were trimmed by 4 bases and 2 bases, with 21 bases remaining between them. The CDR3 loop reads CASSPQTGPILNTEAFF. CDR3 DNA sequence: TGTGCCAGCAGCCCGCAGACAGGACCCATCCTCAACACTGAAGCTTTCTTT.

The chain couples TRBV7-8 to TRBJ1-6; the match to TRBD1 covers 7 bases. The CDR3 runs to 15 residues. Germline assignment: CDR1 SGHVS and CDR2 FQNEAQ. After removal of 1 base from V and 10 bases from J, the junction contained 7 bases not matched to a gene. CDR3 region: CASSLVARGNSPLHF. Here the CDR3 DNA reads TGTGCCAGCAGCTTAGTGGCCAGGGGGAACTCACCCCTCCACTTT.

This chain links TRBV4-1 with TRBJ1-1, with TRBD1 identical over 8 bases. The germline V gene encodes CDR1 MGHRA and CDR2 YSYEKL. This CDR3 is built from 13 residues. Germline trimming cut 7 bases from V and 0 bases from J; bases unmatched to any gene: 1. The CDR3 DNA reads TGCGCCAGCAAGGACAGGGTGAACACTGAAGCTTTCTTT. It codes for CASKDRVNTEAFF.

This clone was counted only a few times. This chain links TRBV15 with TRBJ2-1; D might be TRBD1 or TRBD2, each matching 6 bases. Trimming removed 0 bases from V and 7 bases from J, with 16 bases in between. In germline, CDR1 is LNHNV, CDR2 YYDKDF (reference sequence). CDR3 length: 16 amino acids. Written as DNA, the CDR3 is TGTGCCACCAGCAGAGATCGTCTGGGGGCGGGAAATGAGCAGTTCTTC. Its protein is CATSRDRLGAGNEQFF.

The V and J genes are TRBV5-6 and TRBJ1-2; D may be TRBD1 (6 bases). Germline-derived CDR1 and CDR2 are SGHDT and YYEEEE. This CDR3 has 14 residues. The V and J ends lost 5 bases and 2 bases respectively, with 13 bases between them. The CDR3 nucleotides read TGTGCCAGCAGACCGCGGGACACCAACTATGGCTACACCTTC. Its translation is CASRPRDTNYGYTF.

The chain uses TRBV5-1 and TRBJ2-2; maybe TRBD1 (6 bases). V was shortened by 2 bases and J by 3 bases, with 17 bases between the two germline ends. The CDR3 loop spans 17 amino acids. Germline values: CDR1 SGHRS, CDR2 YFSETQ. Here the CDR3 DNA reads TGCGCCAGCAGCTTCTGGGGGACACCTAGCCACACCGGGGAGCTGTTTTTT. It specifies CASSFWGTPSHTGELFF.

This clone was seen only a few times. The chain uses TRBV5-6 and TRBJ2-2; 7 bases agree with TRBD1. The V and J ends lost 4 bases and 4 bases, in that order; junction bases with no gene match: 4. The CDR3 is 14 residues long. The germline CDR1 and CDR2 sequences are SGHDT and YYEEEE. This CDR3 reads CASSPQGSTGELFF. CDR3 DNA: TGTGCCAGCAGCCCACAGGGGTCCACCGGGGAGCTGTTTTTT.

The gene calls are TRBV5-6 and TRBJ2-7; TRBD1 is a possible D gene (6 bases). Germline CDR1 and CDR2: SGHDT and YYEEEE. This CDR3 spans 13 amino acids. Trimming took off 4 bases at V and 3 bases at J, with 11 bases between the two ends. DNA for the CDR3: TGTGCCAGCAGCGTACAGGGAATCTACGAGCAGTACTTC. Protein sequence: CASSVQGIYEQYF.

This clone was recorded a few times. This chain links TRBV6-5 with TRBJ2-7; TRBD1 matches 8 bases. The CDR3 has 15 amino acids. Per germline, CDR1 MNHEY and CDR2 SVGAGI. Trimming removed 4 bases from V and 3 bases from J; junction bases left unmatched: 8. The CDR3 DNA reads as TGTGCCAGCAGTTCGCCGGGACAGGAAAACTACGAGCAGTACTTC. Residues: CASSSPGQENYEQYF.

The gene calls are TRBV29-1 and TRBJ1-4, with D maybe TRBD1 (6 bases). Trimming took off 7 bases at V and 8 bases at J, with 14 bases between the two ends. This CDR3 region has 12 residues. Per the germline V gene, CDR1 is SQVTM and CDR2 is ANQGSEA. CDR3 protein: CSGGTPEEKLFF. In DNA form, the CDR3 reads TGCAGCGGCGGGACACCAGAGGAAAAACTGTTTTTT.

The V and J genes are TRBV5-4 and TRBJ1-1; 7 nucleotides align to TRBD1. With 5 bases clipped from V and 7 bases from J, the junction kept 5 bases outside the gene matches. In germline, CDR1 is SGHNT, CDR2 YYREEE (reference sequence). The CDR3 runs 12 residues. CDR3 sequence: CASRGTDVEAFF. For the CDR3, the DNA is TGTGCCAGCAGAGGGACAGACGTTGAAGCTTTCTTT.

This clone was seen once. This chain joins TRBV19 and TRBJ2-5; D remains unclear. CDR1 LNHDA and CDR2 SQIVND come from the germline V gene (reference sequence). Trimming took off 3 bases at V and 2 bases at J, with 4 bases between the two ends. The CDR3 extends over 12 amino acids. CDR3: CASSISQETQYF. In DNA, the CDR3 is TGTGCCAGTAGTATCAGTCAAGAGACCCAGTACTTC.

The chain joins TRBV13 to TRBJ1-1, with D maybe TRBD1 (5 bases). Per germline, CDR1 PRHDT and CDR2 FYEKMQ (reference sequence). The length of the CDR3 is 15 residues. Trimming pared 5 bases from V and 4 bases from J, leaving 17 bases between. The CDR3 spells CASSTTGSGGTEAFF. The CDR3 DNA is TGTGCCAGCAGCACCACAGGATCAGGAGGCACTGAAGCTTTCTTT.

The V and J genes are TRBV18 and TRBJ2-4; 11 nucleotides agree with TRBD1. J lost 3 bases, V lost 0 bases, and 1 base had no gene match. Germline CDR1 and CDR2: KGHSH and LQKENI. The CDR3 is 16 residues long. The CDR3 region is CASSPPGTGGKNIQYF. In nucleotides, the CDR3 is TGTGCCAGCTCACCACCGGGGACAGGGGGCAAAAACATTCAGTACTTC.

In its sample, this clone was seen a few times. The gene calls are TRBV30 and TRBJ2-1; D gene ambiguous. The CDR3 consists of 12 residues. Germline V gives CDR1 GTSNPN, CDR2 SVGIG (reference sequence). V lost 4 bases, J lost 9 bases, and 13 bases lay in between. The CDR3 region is CAWTGYSGEQFF. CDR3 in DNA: TGTGCCTGGACCGGCTATAGTGGTGAGCAGTTCTTC.

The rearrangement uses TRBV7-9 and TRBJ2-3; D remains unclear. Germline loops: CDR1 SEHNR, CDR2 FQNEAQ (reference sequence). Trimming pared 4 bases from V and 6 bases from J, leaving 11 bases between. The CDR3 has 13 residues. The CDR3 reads CASSSRTLDTQYF. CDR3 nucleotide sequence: TGTGCCAGCAGCTCCCGGACCCTCGATACGCAGTATTTT.